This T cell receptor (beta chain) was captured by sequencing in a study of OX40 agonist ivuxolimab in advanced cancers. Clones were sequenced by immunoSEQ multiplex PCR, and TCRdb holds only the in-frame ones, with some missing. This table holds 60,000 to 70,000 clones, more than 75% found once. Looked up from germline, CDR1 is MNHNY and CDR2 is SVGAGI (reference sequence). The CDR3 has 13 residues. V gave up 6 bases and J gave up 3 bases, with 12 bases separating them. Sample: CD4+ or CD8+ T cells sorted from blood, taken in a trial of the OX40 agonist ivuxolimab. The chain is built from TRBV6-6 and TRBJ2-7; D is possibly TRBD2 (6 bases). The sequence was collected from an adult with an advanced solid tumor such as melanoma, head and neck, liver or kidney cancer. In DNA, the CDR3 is TGTGCCAGCAGCAGGACTAACTTCTACGAGCAGTACTTC. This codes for CASSRTNFYEQYF.